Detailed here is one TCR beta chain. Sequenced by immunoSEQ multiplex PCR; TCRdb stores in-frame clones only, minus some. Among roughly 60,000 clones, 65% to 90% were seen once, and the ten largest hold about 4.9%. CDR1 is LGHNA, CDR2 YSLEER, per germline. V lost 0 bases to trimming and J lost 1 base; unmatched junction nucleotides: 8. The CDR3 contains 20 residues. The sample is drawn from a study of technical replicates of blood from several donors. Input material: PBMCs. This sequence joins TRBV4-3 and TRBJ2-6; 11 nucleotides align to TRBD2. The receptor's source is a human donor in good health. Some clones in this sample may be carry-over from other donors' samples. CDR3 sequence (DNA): TGCGCCAGCAGCCAAGAACTAGCGGGGGCACTAGGGTCTGGGGCCAACGTCCTGACTTTC. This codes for CASSQELAGALGSGANVLTF.